This T cell receptor (beta chain) is from a study of identical twins listed by TCRdb under 2016. In terms of the full investigation: TCR alpha and beta repertoires from monozygotic twins, unrelated adults of various ages and cord blood were deep-sequenced to test whether fetal clonotypes persist. To rule out contamination, replicate twin experiments were performed at different times with different library preparation protocols.

As concerns this clonotype: The antigen it recognizes is unknown. Base qualities are not recorded, but no much larger clone differs from it by a single base.

Every donor in the study was a healthy Caucasian. Three pairs of female monozygotic twins, all aged roughly 18 to 30 years, made up the twin cohort. Positive isolation kits from Invitrogen were used to isolate the CD4+ and CD8+ T cell populations. Study-wide conclusions, independent of this receptor: Fewer insertions were carried by abundant cord blood beta clonotypes; a weaker similar trend was observed in young adult naive repertoires, while no such trend was observed in memory repertoires. Compared with coincidental sharing between unrelated individuals, an excess of low generation-probability sequences was observed among out-of-frame TCR alpha sequences shared between twins. The excess sharing between twins in beta out-of-frame sequences was weaker because fewer shared sequences reduced the signal-to-noise ratio. Because the same donors could not be followed over many years, conclusions were based on cross-sectional statistical analysis. Out-of-frame TCR alpha sharing in monozygotic twins was systematically underestimated by recombination models, whereas sharing between unrelated individuals was in agreement with the recombination models. Invariant T cells such as MAIT and iNKT could partly confound zero-insertion analyses, though diverse VJ usage argued against this for most clonotypes.

The CDR3 sequence holds 16 residues, the cysteine and phenylalanine included. The retained sequence is limited to the CDR3, 48 bases, with the frame set at the first base. The germline V gene encodes CDR1 MNHEY and CDR2 SVGAGI. Cut back by 4 bases and 1 base, the V and J ends lie 14 bases apart. To prepare the library, 5' RACE was applied. The data were produced on an Illumina HiSeq 2000. A universal primer binding site was introduced by template switching, and a unique molecular identifier was present in the final cDNA, enabling accurate counting of TCR cDNA molecules. Specific primers in the conserved constant-segment region were used to synthesize first-strand cDNA for the TCR alpha and beta chains. To control for contamination, every cDNA library carried two barcodes: a SMART-Mk sample barcode plus Illumina barcodes. TruSeq adapter sequences, together with Illumina sample barcodes, were added in two successive PCR steps. TCR alpha and beta cDNA libraries were sequenced on the Illumina HiSeq platform with custom primers. Turning to the authors' computational methods: MiGEC processed the raw reads to extract unique molecular identifiers, while MiXCR was used to determine the CDR3 positions. Recombination models were inferred per individual with the repgenHMM and IGoR tools using an EM algorithm. Shared clonotypes were analyzed with the tcR package in R, and sharing was normalized by the product of cloneset sizes. Out-of-frame nonproductive sequences were analyzed to study raw recombination free of thymic and clonal selection effects. Starting from the raw public reads, TCRdb applied fastp trimming at Q25, assembled clones with MiXCR and retained in-frame beta chains. Each record represents a unique CDR3 protein, reported with the most common genes and DNA among its rows. The V and J calls were not made by the authors but by TCRdb's processing. The sample table shows hundreds of thousands of distinct CDR3 sequences, and around 24% are seen once. The ten largest account for about 2.9% of the sample.

The same data also contributed to another study, on T cells expressing NK-cell markers. From that second study: In sorted CD3+CD56+NKG2C+, CD3+CD56+NKG2C- and CD3+CD56-NKG2C+ T-cell subsets from roughly 8 donors, TCR beta-chain repertoires were profiled. Of the eight sequenced donors, seven were found to be HCMV-seropositive and one was found to be HCMV-seronegative. To restrict sorting to alphabetaTCR-expressing T cells, an anti-gammadeltaTCR antibody was added in several experiments. In several donors, the dominant CD3+CD56+NKG2C+ clonotypes were found to rank among the top 10 CD8+ clonotypes and to make up 1.0-7.0% of CD8+ T cells. Those dominant clonotypes were again the most abundant among CD3+CD56-NKG2C+ cells in several donors, at about 28.3-60.1%. It remained unclear whether the expanded NKG2C-expressing T cell clones were specific for HCMV antigens. The study sequenced eight donors, all healthy volunteers chosen at random: three men and five women. To determine HCMV serostatus, a commercial ELISA kit was used to detect HCMV-specific IgG in serum. MIGEC was used to demultiplex reads and group reads by UMI, and MiTCR was used to assemble and quantify clonotypes. To exclude erroneous sequences, any TCR cDNA sequence not supported by at least two reads was discarded. The tcR package was used for downstream repertoire analysis, with clonotypes matched between fractions based on CDR3 nucleotide sequence plus V segment. VDJmatch was used to annotate antigen specificity against VDJdb, with one amino acid substitution allowed in CDR3.

In this chain, TRBV6-5 is recombined with TRBJ1-5; the D gene is possibly TRBD1, with 5 bases matching. The receptor's source is a woman aged 18 to 35 in good health. The sequenced sample was CD4+ T cells sorted from blood. This receptor has the CDR3 CASSSDKRGSNQPQHF. The DNA reads as follows: TGTGCCAGCAGTTCAGATAAGCGGGGGAGCAATCAGCCCCAGCATTTT.